These T cell receptor beta chains were read from a single sample in a study of blood T cell repertoires in COVID-19. Repertoires were generated with immunoSEQ multiplex PCR, while TCRdb's copy carries only in-frame clones and drops some. The data hold around 78,000 clones, with 86% observed a single time. Material for sequencing was peripheral blood. The receptor source for this set is a man between 65 and 85 years old with active or convalescent COVID-19. Both conserved end residues are part of each CDR3. A D gene is named only where the DNA matches it firmly. Clone size is shown for a subset of rows, as once, few, many or a class of expanded clone.

d_gene	j_gene	abundance	v_gene	CDR3nt	CDR3aa
-	TRBJ1-1	once	TRBV10-1	TGCGCCAGCAGTGAGTCGGGAGGGAAGACCACGAACACTGAAGCTTTCTTT	CASSESGGKTTNTEAFF
TRBD1	TRBJ1-1	-	TRBV30	TGTGCCTTTTACAGGGGACACACTGAAGCTTTCTTT	CAFYRGHTEAFF
-	TRBJ2-1	-	TRBV11-2	TGTGCCAGCAGCTTAGGGGCTAGCAGAAACTCCTACAATGAGCAGTTCTTC	CASSLGASRNSYNEQFF
-	TRBJ2-1	once	TRBV24-1	TGTGCCACCAGTGTCGGCAGGGCGGATGAGCAGTTCTTC	CATSVGRADEQFF
-	TRBJ1-1	once	TRBV6-1	TGTGCCAGCCGTGAGCAGGGAGGCACTGAAGCTTTCTTT	CASREQGGTEAFF
TRBD1	TRBJ2-7	-	TRBV28	TGTGCCAGCAGAAACGACTGGACAGGGGGGCGGGAGCAGTACTTC	CASRNDWTGGREQYF
TRBD2	TRBJ2-3	-	TRBV3-1/TRBV3-2	TGTGCCAGCAGCCACCAAGCGGGAGGGAAAGATACGCAGTATTTT	CASSHQAGGKDTQYF
TRBD1	TRBJ1-1	-	TRBV6-4	TGTGCCAGGACAGGGGGTACCACTGAAGCTTTCTTT	CARTGGTTEAFF
TRBD1	TRBJ2-6	-	TRBV10-3	TGTGCCATCAGTGATCTGGGACAGGGGGCGGGTGGGGCCAACGTCCTGACTTTC	CAISDLGQGAGGANVLTF
-	TRBJ1-1	-	TRBV28	TGTGCCAGCAGTTTATCGGGGGGAATGACTGAAGCTTTCTTT	CASSLSGGMTEAFF
TRBD1	TRBJ2-6	few	TRBV6-4	TGTGCCAGCAGTGCGACAGGGTTCGGGGCCAACGTCCTGACTTTC	CASSATGFGANVLTF
TRBD1	TRBJ1-2	-	TRBV27	TGTGCCAGCAGTTCGAACAGGGGTTGGGGCTACACCTTC	CASSSNRGWGYTF
TRBD1	TRBJ1-2	-	TRBV28	TGTGCCAGCAGTTTAGGACAGGGGTTCGACTACACCTTC	CASSLGQGFDYTF
-	TRBJ1-2	-	TRBV14	TGTGCCAGCAGCGCACAGGGAAAAGGCTACACCTTC	CASSAQGKGYTF
TRBD1	TRBJ1-1	-	TRBV19	TGTGCCAGTAGCCCAGGGGGGCGCACTGAAGCTTTCTTT	CASSPGGRTEAFF
TRBD2	TRBJ2-5	-	TRBV10-3	TGTGCCATCAGTGAGTCTACAGCGGGAGGAGGAGAGACCCAGTACTTC	CAISESTAGGGETQYF
-	TRBJ2-4	-	TRBV10-3	TGTGCCATCAGTGAGTCGTATGGTAGCGGTGTAGCCAAAAACATTCAGTACTTC	CAISESYGSGVAKNIQYF
-	TRBJ1-2	-	TRBV28	TGTGCCAGCAGTCCCAGGGTAGTAACGGGCTACACCTTC	CASSPRVVTGYTF
-	TRBJ1-1	-	TRBV6-5	TGTGCCAGCAGTTTTACAGGGCGGGCTGAAGCTTTCTTT	CASSFTGRAEAFF
TRBD2	TRBJ2-7	once	TRBV3-1/TRBV3-2	TGTGCCAGCACGCCTAGCGGGAGTGGGGTCGAGCAGTACTTC	CASTPSGSGVEQYF
TRBD2	TRBJ2-1	-	TRBV19	TGTGCCAGTAGCCTTGGACTAGCGGGAGTAAATCAGTTCTTC	CASSLGLAGVNQFF
-	TRBJ2-5	-	TRBV5-1	TGCGCCAGCAGCGGAACAGGGTTGGAGACCCAGTACTTC	CASSGTGLETQYF
TRBD2	TRBJ2-7	-	TRBV29-1	TGCAGCGTTGAACTTAGCGGGAGGGGGGTGAGGAACGAGCAGTACTTC	CSVELSGRGVRNEQYF
-	TRBJ1-3	few	TRBV4-2	TGTGCCAGCAGCCAAGCCGTCGGGGGATCTGGAAACACCATATATTTT	CASSQAVGGSGNTIYF
TRBD2	TRBJ2-1	-	TRBV4-3	TGCGCCAGCAGCCAAGATGGGGTAGCGGGAGACAATGAGCAGTTCTTC	CASSQDGVAGDNEQFF
-	TRBJ1-5	-	TRBV7-8	TGTGCCAGCAGCTTATCACAGGCTAGCAATCAGCCCCAGCATTTT	CASSLSQASNQPQHF
TRBD1	TRBJ1-2	-	TRBV7-2	TGTGCCAGCAGCGAGACAGGGGGCACCTATGGCTACACCTTC	CASSETGGTYGYTF
TRBD2	TRBJ2-3	-	TRBV16	TGTGCCAGCAGCCCCCGACTAGCGGGAGAGACAGATACGCAGTATTTT	CASSPRLAGETDTQYF
-	TRBJ2-2	-	TRBV6-6	TGTGCCAGCAGTTACCTGAACCCGGGGGGGGAGCTGTTTTTT	CASSYLNPGGELFF